One sample yielded the 17 T cell receptor beta chains listed below, sequenced in a study of liver allograft versus peripheral blood T cells. About the study: Transplanted livers held T cell receptor repertoires, and these were compared with repertoires in recipients' peripheral blood.

TCRdb fed the reads into MiXCR, producing one record per CDR3 protein. In the table there are approximately 3,700 distinct CDR3 sequences, about 17% of which are singletons. These receptors came from a human patient who had a liver transplant. Some of the T cells may derive from the graft donor.

The V and J genes are TRBV14 and TRBJ2-5, with D possibly TRBD2 on 5 matching bases. Trimming removed 3 bases at V and 3 bases at J, with 20 bases between. CDR3 length: 17 amino acids. Germline V gene lookup returns CDR1 SGHDN and CDR2 FVKESK. The CDR3, as DNA: TGTGCCAGCAGCCACCTCGAGGGAGAGTGGGAGAAAGAGACCCAGTACTTC. Its translation: CASSHLEGEWEKETQYF.

Remarks on this clonotype: No conserved phenylalanine or tryptophan is present at the end of the CDR3, so a read error is the likely explanation. No DNA is shown, since the ends of the CDR3 on it are uncertain; the CDR3 is the one TCRdb lists. V usage is TRBV28 and J usage is TRBJ2-7; TRBD2 is taken as the D call from the table, unchecked against the DNA. Termini included, the CDR3 measures 9 amino acids. Germline values: CDR1 MDHEN, CDR2 SYDVKM. CDR3 region: CASSLGLAG.

Regarding this clonotype: Being one base from a much bigger clone, this may be a read error. The CDR3 DNA reads as TGCAGCGGGGGGACAGGGGGCTCGTACGAGCAGTTCTTC. Protein: CSGGTGGSYEQFF. J is TRBJ2-7 and V is TRBV29-1, with TRBD1 matching over 12 bases. The DNA end favors TRBJ2-1, so the J call may be wrong. The length of the CDR3 is 13 residues. Looked up from germline, CDR1 is SQVTM and CDR2 is ANQGSEA.

This clonotype was detected a few times. V usage is TRBV9 and J usage is TRBJ2-6; 7 bases align to TRBD1. CDR1 SGDLS and CDR2 YYNGEE come from the germline V gene. The CDR3 loop spans 14 amino acids. Trimming took 3 bases from V and 12 from J; bases not matched to a gene: 9. For the CDR3, the DNA is TGTGCCAGCAGCGCTGGGACAGCGCCACCCGTCCTGACTTTC. Its translation is CASSAGTAPPVLTF.

This clonotype is medium-sized within its sample. V and J are TRBV2 and TRBJ1-5, with TRBD1 matching 12 bases. With 6 bases clipped from V and 5 bases from J, the junction kept 5 bases outside the gene matches. The CDR3 spans 15 residues. CDR1 is SNHLY, CDR2 FYNNEI, per germline. CDR3 residues: CASRDGTGGYQPQHF. The CDR3 DNA follows: TGTGCCAGCAGGGACGGGACAGGGGGCTATCAGCCCCAGCATTTT.

V and J are TRBV10-1 and TRBJ1-1; D ambiguous. In germline, CDR1 is WNHNN, CDR2 SYGVQD (reference sequence). Trimming stripped 2 bases from V and 1 base from J, with 17 bases between. CDR3 length: 17 amino acids. The CDR3 DNA follows: TGCGCCAGCAGTGAGAGGGAAGGTAAGACATCGAACACTGAAGCTTTCTTT. It yields the protein CASSEREGKTSNTEAFF.

By proportion, this clonotype is medium-sized. The chain uses TRBV7-9 and TRBJ1-4; D is perhaps TRBD1 (6 bases). CDR3 length: 15 residues. V shed 5 bases and J shed 8 bases, with 18 bases lying between them. The V gene's germline CDR1 is SEHNR and CDR2 FQNEAQ (reference sequence). The DNA of the CDR3 is TGTGCCAGCAGCCCTGGCCGGGGGGCGGAGGAAAAACTGTTTTTT. It encodes CASSPGRGAEEKLFF.

This clonotype is medium-sized. V usage is TRBV5-4 and J usage is TRBJ1-4; TRBD1 matches 9 bases. Germline V CDR1 and CDR2: SGHNT, YYREEE (reference sequence). Trimming at V came to 4 bases and at J to 6 bases, leaving 1 base not matched to a gene. This CDR3 contains 13 residues. CDR3 amino acids: CASSGDRDEKLFF. For the CDR3, the DNA is TGTGCCAGCAGCGGGGACAGGGATGAAAAACTGTTTTTT.

This clonotype is labeled medium-sized (0.01 to 0.1%). The genes are TRBV19 and TRBJ2-7; 7 bases are shared with TRBD1. Trimming at V came to 3 bases and at J to 0 bases, leaving 11 bases not matched to a gene. Germline V gene sequence: CDR1 LNHDA, CDR2 SQIVND (reference sequence). This CDR3 is built from 17 residues. For the CDR3, the DNA is TGTGCCAGTAGTATTATGGCCGGACAGGATTTCTCCTACGAGCAGTACTTC. Its protein is CASSIMAGQDFSYEQYF.

The chain carries TRBV28 and TRBJ2-1; 15 bases align to TRBD2. Germline CDR1 reads MDHEN; CDR2 reads SYDVKM. The CDR3 is made up of 17 amino acids. V shed 6 bases and J 8 bases; nucleotides not matched to a gene: 11. Here the CDR3 reads CASRPWTSGRVGDEQFF. The CDR3 bases are TGTGCCAGCAGACCCTGGACTAGCGGGAGGGTGGGCGATGAGCAGTTCTTC.

This clonotype was observed a handful of times. The chain carries TRBV12-3 or TRBV12-4 and TRBJ2-5; 8 bases match TRBD1. The length of the CDR3 is 14 residues. The ends lost 8 bases at V and 4 bases at J; junction bases unmatched: 9. The CDR3 bases are TGTGCCAGCTTCTCATCAGGGGGCGGAGAGACCCAGTACTTC. Amino acid sequence: CASFSSGGGETQYF.

Of note for this clonotype: A much larger clone lies one base from this, so it may be a read error. J is TRBJ2-7 and V is TRBV27; 7 nucleotides align to TRBD1. Germline CDR1 and CDR2: MNHEY and SMNVEV (reference sequence). The CDR3 has 14 amino acids. CDR3 DNA: TGTGCCAGCAGTCTCCGGGACAGAACCTACGAGCTGTACTTC. Its protein is CASSLRDRTYELYF.

The chain couples TRBV7-3 to TRBJ1-1; TRBD1 aligns across 7 bases. V shed 2 bases and J 4 bases; nucleotides not matched to a gene: 4. From germline, CDR1 is SGHTA and CDR2 FQGTGA. The CDR3 totals 14 residues. CDR3 in amino acids: CASSLQGVSTEAFF. As DNA, the CDR3 is TGTGCCAGCAGCTTACAGGGGGTTAGCACTGAAGCTTTCTTT.

This clonotype appeared many times. The CDR3 DNA reads as TGTGCCAGCAGCCAAGATTGGGACAGGGGTCATGAGCAGTTCTTC. This gives the protein CASSQDWDRGHEQFF. The rearrangement joins TRBV3-1 to TRBJ2-1; 10 nucleotides line up with TRBD1. This CDR3 is 15 amino acids long. Trimming cost V 0 bases and J 8 bases; bases outside gene matches: 4. Germline values: CDR1 LGHDT, CDR2 YNNKEL (reference sequence).

This clonotype is labeled as medium-sized. The rearrangement links TRBV27 to TRBJ2-7, with 7 bases that match TRBD2. Germline CDR1 MNHEY, CDR2 SMNVEV (reference sequence). With 3 bases clipped from V and 7 bases from J, the junction kept 12 bases outside the gene matches. The CDR3 totals 15 residues. This CDR3 reads CASSFGTGGAWEQYF. CDR3 DNA sequence: TGTGCCAGCAGTTTCGGGACGGGGGGAGCTTGGGAGCAGTACTTC.

The rearrangement links TRBV5-6 to TRBJ1-1; D uncertain. Germline assignment: CDR1 SGHDT and CDR2 YYEEEE. The CDR3 covers 14 residues. V dropped 0 bases and J dropped 0 bases, with 6 bases sitting between them. CDR3 sequence: CASSLDEMNTEAFF. The DNA of the CDR3 is TGTGCCAGCAGCTTGGACGAAATGAACACTGAAGCTTTCTTT.

This clonotype rates as medium-sized. The chain combines TRBV18 with TRBJ1-5; 7 nucleotides align to TRBD1. The V and J ends lost 8 bases and 0 bases, in that order; junction bases with no gene match: 4. The CDR3 length is 14 residues. Per the germline V gene, CDR1 is KGHSH and CDR2 is LQKENI. In DNA, the CDR3 is TGTGCCAGCCGGGGACAGAATAGCAATCAGCCCCAGCATTTT. It codes for CASRGQNSNQPQHF.